Shown below are 30 T cell receptor beta chains from a single sample sequenced in a study of PD-1 blockade in classical Hodgkin lymphoma. Time point defined: cycle 4 day 1 (C4D1), after 5 to 7 weeks of nivolumab. There was relapse after autologous stem cell transplantation in every patient, and there was variation in brentuximab vedotin exposure. The data were produced by immunoSEQ multiplex PCR, yet TCRdb's version contains in-frame clones alone and is incomplete. The sample includes 50,000 or so clones, around 91% seen only once; the top ten take approximately 15%. This material consisted of peripheral blood mononuclear cells (PBMCs), taken before the fourth cycle of nivolumab. The receptors shown here come from a human donor with classical Hodgkin lymphoma.

This clone was seen a few times. The chain employs TRBV7-9 and TRBJ2-7, with D unclear. This CDR3 spans 12 amino acids. The germline V and J ends were trimmed by 1 base and 6 bases, with 7 bases remaining between them. Germline CDR1 is SEHNR and CDR2 is FQNEAQ (reference sequence). CDR3 sequence reads: CASSLVELEQYF. The CDR3 DNA follows: TGTGCCAGCAGCTTAGTAGAGCTCGAGCAGTACTTC.

The CDR3 protein is CASKPAGGHNEQFF. The CDR3 nucleotides are TGTGCCAGCAAGCCGGCGGGAGGGCACAATGAGCAGTTCTTC. The genes are TRBV6-5 and TRBJ2-1, with 9 bases fitting TRBD2. Germline V CDR1 and CDR2: MNHEY, SVGAGI. V trimming: 7 bases; J trimming: 5 bases; junction bases outside the gene matches: 6. The length of the CDR3 is 14 residues.

This chain links TRBV5-1 with TRBJ1-1; perhaps TRBD1 as D (6 bases). The CDR3 covers 13 residues. Germline loops: CDR1 SGHRS, CDR2 YFSETQ. Trimming cost V 4 bases and J 5 bases, with 12 bases left between them. Here the CDR3 DNA reads TGCGCCAGCAGCCAGGGGCATGGGACTGAAGCTTTCTTT. This translates into CASSQGHGTEAFF.

The chain carries TRBV7-9 and TRBJ2-7; the match to TRBD2 covers 12 bases. CDR1 and CDR2 from the germline V gene are SEHNR and FQNEAQ (reference sequence). V gave up 5 bases and J gave up 0 bases; unmatched junction bases: 8. The CDR3 spans 17 residues. Here the CDR3 reads CASSPRLAGVGSYEQYF. The CDR3 nucleotides read TGTGCCAGCAGCCCACGACTAGCGGGAGTGGGCTCCTACGAGCAGTACTTC.

The chain employs TRBV7-3 and TRBJ2-2, with TRBD2 identical over 9 bases. The junction had 18 bases not matched to a gene; V was cut back by 7 bases and J by 6 bases. The length of the CDR3 is 18 residues. The germline gives CDR1 SGHTA, CDR2 FQGTGA. The CDR3 loop is CASKKFAGAGGSAGELFF. CDR3 coding DNA: TGTGCCAGCAAGAAGTTTGCCGGAGCGGGAGGTAGTGCCGGGGAGCTGTTTTTT.

This clone was seen only once. V usage is TRBV25-1 and J usage is TRBJ1-1; 7 bases match TRBD1. This CDR3 region has 14 residues. CDR1 is MGHDK, CDR2 SYGVNS, per germline. V gave up 6 bases and J gave up 0 bases; unmatched junction bases: 4. The CDR3 loop reads CASRVGQMNTEAFF. CDR3 nucleotide sequence: TGTGCCAGCAGGGTGGGACAGATGAACACTGAAGCTTTCTTT.

The count of this clone is one. This chain links TRBV27 with TRBJ2-7, with 7 bases aligning to TRBD2. V was pared by 3 bases and J by 0 bases, with 11 bases of the junction left unmatched. The germline V gene encodes CDR1 MNHEY and CDR2 SMNVEV (reference sequence). This CDR3 is 17 amino acids long. The CDR3 loop is CASSLLSIGTNSYEQYF. The DNA for the CDR3 is TGTGCCAGCAGTTTGTTGTCGATCGGGACTAACTCCTACGAGCAGTACTTC.

The rearrangement links TRBV5-5 to TRBJ2-7, with D perhaps assigned TRBD1 or TRBD2 (5 bases each). CDR1 is SGHKS, CDR2 YYEKEE, per germline (reference sequence). The CDR3 length is 16 residues. Deletions cut 0 bases from V and 6 bases from J, with 19 bases between. The CDR3 spells CASSLVASGTQLEQYF. CDR3 in DNA: TGTGCCAGCAGCTTGGTAGCCTCGGGGACCCAACTCGAGCAGTACTTC.

The genes are TRBV2 and TRBJ2-3, with 11 positions matching TRBD2. The CDR3 is 14 residues long. V dropped 5 bases and J dropped 5; count of bases not matched to a gene: 3. CDR1 and CDR2 from the germline V gene are SNHLY and FYNNEI. For the CDR3, the DNA is TGTGCCAGCAGTCGACTAGCGGGATTAGATACGCAGTATTTT. This encodes CASSRLAGLDTQYF.

The chain couples TRBV7-3 to TRBJ2-7; 12 bases align to TRBD2. V was pared by 4 bases and J by 4 bases, with 2 bases of the junction left unmatched. Germline assignment: CDR1 SGHTA and CDR2 FQGTGA. This CDR3 has 14 residues. The DNA for the CDR3 is TGTGCCAGCAGCTACCTAGCGGGAGGGTACGAGCAGTACTTC. This sequence encodes CASSYLAGGYEQYF.

The CDR3 bases are TGTGCCAGCAGCTTAGAGGCGGGAGGGCCCTACGAGCAGTACTTC. As protein: CASSLEAGGPYEQYF. V gene TRBV7-9 combines with J gene TRBJ2-7, with 9 nucleotides matching TRBD2. The CDR3 has 15 amino acids. The germline CDR1 and CDR2 sequences are SEHNR and FQNEAQ (reference sequence). V shed 1 base, J shed 2 bases, and the junction held 3 bases outside the gene matches.

The CDR3 DNA reads TGTGCCAGCAGACTGGACAGGGCCGATGAAAAACTGTTTTTT. Translation gives CASRLDRADEKLFF. The rearrangement links TRBV6-5 to TRBJ1-4; TRBD1 agrees at 8 bases. Germline V gene data show CDR1 as MNHEY and CDR2 as SVGAGI. CDR3 length equals 14 residues. J lost 6 bases, V lost 6 bases, and 6 bases had no gene match.

The V call is TRBV6-1, the J call TRBJ1-1; D may be TRBD1 (5 bases). Germline V gene lookup returns CDR1 MNHNS and CDR2 SASEGT. The V end lost 7 bases, the J end lost 0 bases, and 15 bases lay between the germline ends. The CDR3 covers 15 residues. CDR3 in amino acids: CASITGGGVNTEAFF. The CDR3 DNA reads as TGTGCCAGCATCACTGGGGGTGGGGTGAACACTGAAGCTTTCTTT.

The J gene is TRBJ1-1, the V gene TRBV12-5, with D maybe TRBD1 (5 bases). Looked up from germline, CDR1 is LGHNT and CDR2 is FRNRAP. The V and J ends lost 11 bases and 0 bases respectively, with 16 bases between them. The CDR3 is 14 residues long. DNA for the CDR3: TGTGCTGGACATATAGGACGGTTGAACACTGAAGCTTTCTTT. This encodes CAGHIGRLNTEAFF. The variable domain in full, completed from reference TRBV12-5 and TRBJ1-1, reads DARVTQTPRHKVTEMGQEVTMRCQPILGHNTVFWYRQTMMQGLELLAYFRNRAPLDDSGMPKDRFSAEMPDATLATLKIQPSEPRDSAVYFCAGHIGRLNTEAFFGQGTRLTVV.

This chain uses TRBV30 with TRBJ2-7, with TRBD1 identical over 9 bases. V trimming: 5 bases; J trimming: 4 bases; junction bases outside the gene matches: 6. The CDR3 runs 13 residues. Germline V gene sequence: CDR1 GTSNPN, CDR2 SVGIG (reference sequence). Written as DNA, the CDR3 is TGTGCCTGGGGTATAGGGACAGGGTACGAGCAGTACTTC. Translation: CAWGIGTGYEQYF.

This chain joins TRBV7-9 and TRBJ2-1; maybe TRBD1 (5 bases). The CDR3 runs 14 residues. Germline CDR1 and CDR2: SEHNR and FQNEAQ (reference sequence). The V and J ends lost 4 bases and 7 bases respectively, with 14 bases between them. As DNA, the CDR3 is TGTGCCAGCAGCTCGGCAGGGCTGGGTAATGAGCAGTTCTTC. Protein sequence: CASSSAGLGNEQFF.

This chain connects TRBV7-9 to TRBJ2-7, with 8 bases aligning to TRBD1. The V gene's germline CDR1 is SEHNR and CDR2 FQNEAQ (reference sequence). CDR3 length: 12 amino acids. The V and J ends lost 3 bases and 9 bases, in that order; junction bases with no gene match: 4. The CDR3 DNA reads TGTGCCAGCAGCTTCGACAGGGGAGGGCAGTACTTC. Its translation is CASSFDRGGQYF. The full variable domain, with the rest looked up from reference TRBV7-9 and TRBJ2-7, is DTGVSQNPRHKITKRGQNVTFRCDPISEHNRLYWYRQTLGQGPEFLTYFQNEAQLEKSRLLSDRFSAERPKGSFSTLEIQRTEQGDSAMYLCASSFDRGGQYFGPGTRLTVT.

The CDR3 DNA is TGTGCCAGCAGCTTAAGCCGGGCAGAGACCCAGTACTTC. It encodes CASSLSRAETQYF. The rearrangement joins TRBV7-3 to TRBJ2-5, with unresolved D. With 1 base removed from V and 4 bases from J, the gap between germline ends came to 7 bases. The CDR3 length is 13 residues. Germline V gene sequence: CDR1 SGHTA, CDR2 FQGTGA.

This CDR3 reads CSVHQTGNEKLFF. CDR3 sequence (DNA): TGCAGCGTCCACCAGACGGGGAATGAAAAACTGTTTTTT. The rearrangement uses TRBV29-1 and TRBJ1-4, with D unresolved. The CDR3 sequence is 13 residues long. Between the trimmed V and J ends, which lost 6 bases and 5 bases, there was a span of 13 bases. Germline assignment: CDR1 SQVTM and CDR2 ANQGSEA.

The J gene is TRBJ2-4, the V gene TRBV11-3; TRBD1 matches at 9 bases. V lost 0 bases and J lost 6; bases outside the gene matches: 9. In germline, CDR1 is SGHNT, CDR2 YENEEA. This CDR3 region has 17 residues. CDR3 DNA sequence: TGTGCCAGCAGCTTAGATAGTTGGACAGGGGTTGTAAACATTCAGTACTTC. This sequence encodes CASSLDSWTGVVNIQYF. The full variable domain, its missing parts supplied by reference TRBV11-3 and TRBJ2-4, is EAGVVQSPRYKIIEKKQPVAFWCNPISGHNTLYWYLQNLGQGPELLIRYENEEAVDDSQLPKDRFSAERLKGVDSTLKIQPAELGDSAVYLCASSLDSWTGVVNIQYFGAGTRLSVL.

V is TRBV6-1 and J is TRBJ2-3, with D perhaps given as TRBD1 or TRBD2 (5 bases each). The CDR3 totals 17 residues. The V gene lost 0 bases and the J gene lost 0 bases, with 13 bases spanning the gap. CDR1 and CDR2 from the germline V gene are MNHNS and SASEGT. CDR3 region: CASSEAPWGSSTDTQYF. In nucleotides, the CDR3 is TGTGCCAGCAGTGAAGCCCCTTGGGGGAGTAGCACAGATACGCAGTATTTT.

CDR3 residues: CASSPDGLSADTQYF. The CDR3 DNA reads TGTGCCAGCAGCCCTGATGGGCTATCTGCAGATACGCAGTATTTT. The J gene is TRBJ2-3, the V gene TRBV5-6; D is undetermined. Trimming cost V 4 bases and J 4 bases, with 16 bases left between them. Germline V gives CDR1 SGHDT, CDR2 YYEEEE. The CDR3 covers 15 residues.

This clone appeared once. The genes are TRBV7-6 and TRBJ2-7, with D unresolved. The V end lost 1 base, the J end lost 3 bases, and 7 bases lay between the germline ends. This CDR3 region has 13 residues. Per the germline V gene, CDR1 is SGHVS and CDR2 is FNYEAQ. CDR3 DNA: TGTGCCAGCAGCTTAGATGCCCTCTACGAGCAGTACTTC. Its translation: CASSLDALYEQYF.

The V and J genes are TRBV11-2 and TRBJ2-1, with D hard to call. Germline CDR1 reads SGHAT; CDR2 reads FQNNGV. V lost 2 bases to trimming and J lost 7 bases, with 6 bases between them. The CDR3 totals 12 residues. This CDR3 is CASSLNGNEQFF. Written as DNA, the CDR3 is TGTGCCAGCAGCTTAAATGGGAATGAGCAGTTCTTC.

The chain combines TRBV6-4 with TRBJ2-1, with D tentatively TRBD2 (6 bases). This CDR3 has 15 residues. CDR1 and CDR2 (germline): MRHNA, SNTAGT. V was shortened by 4 bases and J by 8 bases, with 18 bases between the two germline ends. CDR3 residues: CASSAGDSEIHEQFF. The CDR3 bases are TGTGCCAGCAGTGCCGGGGACTCAGAGATCCATGAGCAGTTCTTC.

The V call is TRBV9, the J call TRBJ2-1; no clear D gene. V was trimmed by 0 bases and J by 7 bases, leaving 11 bases between them. This CDR3 contains 14 residues. Germline CDR1 and CDR2: SGDLS and YYNGEE. This CDR3 reads CASSVVGGKNEQFF. The CDR3, as DNA: TGTGCCAGCAGCGTAGTGGGTGGGAAGAATGAGCAGTTCTTC.

The chain uses TRBV5-6 and TRBJ2-1, with D tentatively TRBD1 (6 bases). Germline V gives CDR1 SGHDT, CDR2 YYEEEE. Trimming pared 0 bases from V and 7 bases from J, leaving 11 bases between. The CDR3 runs to 14 residues. This CDR3 is CASSLATGTNEQFF. CDR3 nucleotides: TGTGCCAGCAGCTTGGCGACTGGGACAAATGAGCAGTTCTTC.

DNA for the CDR3: TGTGCCAGCAGCACCGGGACTAGCGGGAGTTACGAGCAGTACTTC. Amino acids: CASSTGTSGSYEQYF. The chain combines TRBV6-5 with TRBJ2-7; 14 bases agree with TRBD2. The J segment lost 4 bases and the V segment lost 6 bases, leaving 5 bases of the junction unmatched. The CDR3 is 15 amino acids. The germline V gene encodes CDR1 MNHEY and CDR2 SVGAGI.

This clone was picked up one time. The CDR3 region is CASSLAGQPQHF. In nucleotides, the CDR3 is TGTGCCAGCAGCTTAGCGGGTCAGCCCCAGCATTTT. This chain uses TRBV7-6 with TRBJ1-5; D is ambiguous. This CDR3 region has 12 residues. V lost 0 bases and J 6 bases, leaving 3 bases between the germline ends. Germline values: CDR1 SGHVS, CDR2 FNYEAQ.

The chain uses TRBV25-1 and TRBJ2-1, with 13 bases lining up with TRBD2. The CDR3 is 14 amino acids. Germline V gene data show CDR1 as MGHDK and CDR2 as SYGVNS. J was trimmed by 10 bases and V by 8 bases; bases with no gene match: 8. The CDR3 nucleotides read TGTGCCAGCTCAAAAGGGACTAGCGGGACCGAGCAGTTCTTC. Residues: CASSKGTSGTEQFF.